The TCR beta chain described here comes from a study of shared clonotypes between healthy human individuals. As concerns this clone: No antigen is known for it.

Study outcomes and limitations: The small donor group covered limited genetic and exposure diversity.

Germline V gene lookup returns CDR1 SGDLS and CDR2 YYNGEE. The CDR3 is made up of 15 amino acids. V was trimmed by 0 bases and J by 3 bases, leaving 12 bases between them. CD8 cells classed as naive were CD45RO-negative and positively selected for CCR7, excluding terminally differentiated effector memory CD45RA+ cells. Healthy HIV-negative adults without recent acute infections or vaccinations served as donors. Measured with immunoSEQ multiplex PCR; TCRdb has only the in-frame clones, and not every one. The sample has about 600,000 clones; roughly 98% are singletons. The source of this sequence is a man aged 25 to 45 in good health. Sequencing input: naive CD8+ T cells sorted from blood. This chain joins TRBV9 and TRBJ1-1; maybe TRBD1 (5 bases). The CDR3 DNA reads TGTGCCAGCAGCGTAGCGGTAGTGGGGGACACTGAAGCTTTCTTT. Protein: CASSVAVVGDTEAFF.